A single sample gave rise to the 18 T cell receptor beta chains below, sequenced in a study of identical twins. Each CDR3 protein gets one entry after TCRdb re-called the 5' RACE reads with MiXCR. In the table there are hundreds of thousands of distinct CDR3 sequences, 8.5% to 9.5% of which are singletons. The data also belong to a second study, concerning yellow fever vaccine responses in identical twins.

The sample was PBMCs. The receptors come from a woman between 18 and 29 years old in good health.

This rearrangement joins TRBV6-2 or TRBV6-3 to TRBJ1-1; 7 bases line up with TRBD1. V dropped 6 bases and J dropped 5; count of bases not matched to a gene: 6. This CDR3 is built from 13 residues. CDR1 is MNHEY and CDR2 is SVGEGT in the germline V gene. The CDR3 sequence: CASREWTGTEAFF. In DNA, the CDR3 is TGTGCCAGCAGGGAATGGACAGGTACTGAAGCTTTCTTT.

This clonotype was recorded a few times. The chain combines TRBV7-2 with TRBJ2-4; D not resolved. Trimming pared 1 base from V and 10 bases from J, leaving 8 bases between. CDR3 length equals 12 residues. Germline V gene data show CDR1 as SGHTA and CDR2 as FQGNSA. CDR3 in DNA: TGTGCCAGCAGCTTAGGACCCTCAATTCAGTACTTC. This gives the protein CASSLGPSIQYF.

This clonotype was found many times. The V call is TRBV11-2, the J call TRBJ2-7; 8 positions match TRBD1. This CDR3 contains 15 residues. Germline CDR1 is SGHAT and CDR2 is FQNNGV. J gave up 5 bases and V 0 bases, and 6 bases lay outside the gene matches. CDR3 residues: CASSLERTGIHEQYF. CDR3 in DNA: TGTGCCAGCAGCTTAGAAAGGACAGGGATACACGAGCAGTACTTC.

The chain's CDR3 is CASSLDGGHTEAFF. CDR3 coding DNA: TGCGCCAGCAGCTTGGATGGGGGGCACACTGAAGCTTTCTTT. The rearrangement links TRBV5-1 to TRBJ1-1; the D gene is possibly TRBD1 (6 bases). Germline V gene lookup returns CDR1 SGHRS and CDR2 YFSETQ. This CDR3 has 14 amino acids. Trimming took 0 bases from V and 3 from J, leaving 9 bases between them.

This clonotype was picked up many times. J is TRBJ2-7 and V is TRBV7-2; D may be TRBD2 (6 bases). The CDR3 is 15 residues long. V lost 0 bases and J 0 bases, leaving 9 bases between the germline ends. Germline V gives CDR1 SGHTA, CDR2 FQGNSA. The CDR3 region has the DNA TGTGCCAGCAGCTTAGCGGGAGGTGCCTCCTACGAGCAGTACTTC. Amino acid sequence: CASSLAGGASYEQYF.

The V call is TRBV27, the J call TRBJ2-5; D not certain. Germline CDR1 is MNHEY and CDR2 is SMNVEV (reference sequence). The V end lost 8 bases, the J end lost 1 base, and 14 bases lay between the germline ends. The CDR3 is made up of 14 amino acids. Here the CDR3 DNA reads TGTGCCAGCCGTAGGTGGGCAGCCCAAGAGACCCAGTACTTC. Its translation is CASRRWAAQETQYF.

The table lists this clonotype with many counts. The chain's CDR3 is CASSFDRAQETQYF. In nucleotides, the CDR3 is TGCGCCAGCAGCTTTGACAGAGCTCAAGAGACCCAGTACTTC. This chain joins TRBV5-1 and TRBJ2-5; TRBD1 is a possible D gene (5 bases). The length of the CDR3 is 14 residues. V lost 2 bases and J lost 2, with 10 bases in between. In germline, CDR1 is SGHRS, CDR2 YFSETQ.

This clonotype was observed at least ten times. A junction boundary mismatches the germline segment, possibly from a read error. CDR3 region: CVSSYLTSGMGEQFF. CDR3 coding DNA: TGTGTCAGCAGTTACCTGACTAGCGGGATGGGTGAGCAGTTCTTC. The chain recombines TRBV6-5 with TRBJ2-1; 11 nucleotides align to TRBD2. The CDR3 is 15 residues long. CDR1 and CDR2 (germline): MNHEY, SVGAGI.

This clonotype was counted at least ten times. The chain combines TRBV12-3 or TRBV12-4 with TRBJ2-1, with 9 nucleotides matching TRBD2. Trimming removed 3 bases from V and 9 bases from J; junction bases left unmatched: 6. The CDR3 sequence is 14 residues long. CDR3 residues: CASSLAGGLAEQFF. As DNA, the CDR3 is TGTGCCAGCAGTTTGGCGGGAGGGTTGGCTGAGCAGTTCTTC.

This clonotype has a handful of counts. The chain employs TRBV5-6 and TRBJ2-7, with a possible D match to TRBD2 (5 bases). Between the trimmed V and J ends, which lost 1 base and 5 bases, there was a span of 13 bases. This CDR3 has 14 residues. CDR1 and CDR2 (germline): SGHDT, YYEEEE. In DNA form, the CDR3 reads TGTGCCAGCAGCTTGACTCCGGGGATACACGAGCAGTACTTC. Translation gives CASSLTPGIHEQYF.

The J gene is TRBJ2-7, the V gene TRBV29-1; the D call may be TRBD1 or TRBD2 (6 bases each). Germline assignment: CDR1 SQVTM and CDR2 ANQGSEA. The CDR3 is 17 residues long. V lost 4 bases, J lost 3 bases, and 25 bases lay in between. The CDR3 here is CSVGSLTGGGSNYEQYF. Written as DNA, the CDR3 is TGCAGCGTTGGGTCCCTGACTGGAGGGGGATCCAACTACGAGCAGTACTTC.

About this clonotype: A much larger clone differs by one base, so this may be a read error. The rearrangement links TRBV20-1 to TRBJ2-5; 10 nucleotides line up with TRBD2. V was pared by 4 bases and J by 4 bases, with 6 bases of the junction left unmatched. Germline values: CDR1 DFQATT, CDR2 SNEGSKA (reference sequence). This CDR3 has 14 residues. The CDR3 is CSAIPSGRGETQYF. CDR3 nucleotide sequence: TGCAGTGCTATACCCAGCGGGAGGGGAGAGACCCAGTACTTC.

This clonotype was observed a handful of times. V gene TRBV27 combines with J gene TRBJ2-1, with D unresolved. The CDR3 totals 12 residues. Trimming cost V 2 bases and J 9 bases, with 8 bases left between them. Germline V gene data show CDR1 as MNHEY and CDR2 as SMNVEV (reference sequence). The CDR3 loop reads CASSLLGFEQFF. CDR3 sequence (DNA): TGTGCCAGCAGTTTACTGGGGTTTGAGCAGTTCTTC.

This clonotype was observed at least ten times. This chain joins TRBV20-1 and TRBJ2-7; D not resolved. Per germline, CDR1 DFQATT and CDR2 SNEGSKA (reference sequence). Trimming stripped 1 base from V and 4 bases from J, with 8 bases between. The CDR3 loop spans 12 amino acids. The CDR3 reads CSARVGLYEQYF. CDR3 bases: TGCAGTGCTAGAGTGGGCCTTTACGAGCAGTACTTC.

This clonotype occurred many times. This chain uses TRBV12-3 or TRBV12-4 with TRBJ2-2; D is perhaps TRBD2 (5 bases). V was trimmed by 3 bases and J by 1 base, leaving 9 bases between them. The CDR3 spans 15 residues. CDR3 in amino acids: CASSLVGRNTGELFF. The CDR3 DNA sequence: TGTGCCAGCAGTTTGGTTGGGAGGAACACCGGGGAGCTGTTTTTT.

This clonotype occurred many times. The genes are TRBV29-1 and TRBJ2-2; possibly TRBD2 for D (6 bases). Germline loops: CDR1 SQVTM, CDR2 ANQGSEA. The CDR3 is 15 amino acids. V was trimmed by 6 bases and J by 3 bases, leaving 17 bases between them. CDR3 nucleotides: TGCAGCGTGGCCCTAAGGGAGCGGGACACCGGGGAGCTGTTTTTT. Translating gives CSVALRERDTGELFF.

This clonotype showed up many times. V is TRBV2 and J is TRBJ2-5, with D possibly called TRBD1 or TRBD2 (5 bases each). Trimming stripped 10 bases from V and 1 base from J, with 19 bases between. Germline V CDR1 and CDR2: SNHLY, FYNNEI. The CDR3 runs 15 residues. Here the CDR3 DNA reads TGTGCCACCCTCCCAAGGGGACCGCCCCAAGAGACCCAGTACTTC. Translation: CATLPRGPPQETQYF.

The rearrangement joins TRBV7-6 to TRBJ2-3; D is possibly TRBD1 (6 bases). The CDR3 has 12 amino acids. V was trimmed by 3 bases and J by 11 bases, leaving 12 bases between them. Germline CDR1 SGHVS, CDR2 FNYEAQ. As DNA, the CDR3 is TGTGCCAGCAGCTTGGAGATAGGGGGGCAGTATTTT. Translating it yields CASSLEIGGQYF.